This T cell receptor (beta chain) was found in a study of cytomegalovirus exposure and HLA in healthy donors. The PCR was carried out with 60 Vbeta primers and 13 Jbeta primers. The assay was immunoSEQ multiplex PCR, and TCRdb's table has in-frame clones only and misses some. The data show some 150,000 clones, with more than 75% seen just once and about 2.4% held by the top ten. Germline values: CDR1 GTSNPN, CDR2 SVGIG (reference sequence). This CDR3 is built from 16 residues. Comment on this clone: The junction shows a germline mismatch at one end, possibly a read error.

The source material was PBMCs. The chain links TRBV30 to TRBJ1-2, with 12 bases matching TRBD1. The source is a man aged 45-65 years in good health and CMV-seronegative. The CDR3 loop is CAWGVGGTGGNYGYTF. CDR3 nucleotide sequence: TGTGCCTGGGGTGTAGGTGGGACAGGGGGCAACTATGGCTACACCTTC. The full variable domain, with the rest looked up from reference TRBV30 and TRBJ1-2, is SQTIHQWPATLVQPVGSPLSLECTVEGTSNPNLYWYRQAAGRGLQLLFYSVGIGQISSEVPQNLSASRPQDRQFILSSKKLLLSDSGFYLCAWGVGGTGGNYGYTFGSGTRLTVV.